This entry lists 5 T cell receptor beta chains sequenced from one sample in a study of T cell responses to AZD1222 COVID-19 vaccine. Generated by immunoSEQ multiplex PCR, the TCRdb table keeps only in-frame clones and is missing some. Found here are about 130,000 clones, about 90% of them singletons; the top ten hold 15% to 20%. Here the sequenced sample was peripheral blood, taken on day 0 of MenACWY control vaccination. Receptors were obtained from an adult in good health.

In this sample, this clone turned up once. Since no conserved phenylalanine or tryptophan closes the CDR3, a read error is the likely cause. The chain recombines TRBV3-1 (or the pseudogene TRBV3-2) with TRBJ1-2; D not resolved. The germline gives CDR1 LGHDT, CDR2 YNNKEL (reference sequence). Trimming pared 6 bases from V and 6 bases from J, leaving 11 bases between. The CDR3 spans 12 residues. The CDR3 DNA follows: TGTGCCAGCAGGGGCGTCTCTGATGGCTACACCCTC. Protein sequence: CASRGVSDGYTL.

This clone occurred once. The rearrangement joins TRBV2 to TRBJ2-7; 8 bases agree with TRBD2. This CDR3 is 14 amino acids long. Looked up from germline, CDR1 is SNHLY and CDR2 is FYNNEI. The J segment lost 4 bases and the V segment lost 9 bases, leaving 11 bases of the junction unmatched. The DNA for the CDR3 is TGTGCCAGTGTTGATAGCGGGACGGGATACGAGCAGTACTTC. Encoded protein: CASVDSGTGYEQYF. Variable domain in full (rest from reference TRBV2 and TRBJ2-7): EPEVTQTPSHQVTQMGQEVILRCVPISNHLYFYWYRQILGQKVEFLVSFYNNEISEKSEIFDDQFSVERPDGSNFTLKIRSTKLEDSAMYFCASVDSGTGYEQYFGPGTRLTVT.

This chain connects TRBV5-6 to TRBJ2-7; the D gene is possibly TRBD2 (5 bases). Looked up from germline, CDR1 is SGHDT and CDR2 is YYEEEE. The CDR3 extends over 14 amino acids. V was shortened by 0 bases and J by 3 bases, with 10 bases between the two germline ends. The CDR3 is CASSLAGENYEQYF. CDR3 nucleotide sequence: TGTGCCAGCAGCTTGGCCGGGGAGAACTACGAGCAGTACTTC.

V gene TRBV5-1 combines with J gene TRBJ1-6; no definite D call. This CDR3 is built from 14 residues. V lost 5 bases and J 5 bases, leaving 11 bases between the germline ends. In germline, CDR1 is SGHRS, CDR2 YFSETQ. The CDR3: CASRPTANNSPLHF. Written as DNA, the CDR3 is TGCGCCAGCAGGCCGACGGCAAATAATTCACCCCTCCACTTT.

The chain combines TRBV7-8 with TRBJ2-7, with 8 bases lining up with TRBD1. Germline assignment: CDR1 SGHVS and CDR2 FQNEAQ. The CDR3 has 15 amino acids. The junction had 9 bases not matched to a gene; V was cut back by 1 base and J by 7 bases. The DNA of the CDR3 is TGTGCCAGCAGCTTAGGAAAAGGCAGGGGGCGTGAGCAGTACTTC. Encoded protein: CASSLGKGRGREQYF.